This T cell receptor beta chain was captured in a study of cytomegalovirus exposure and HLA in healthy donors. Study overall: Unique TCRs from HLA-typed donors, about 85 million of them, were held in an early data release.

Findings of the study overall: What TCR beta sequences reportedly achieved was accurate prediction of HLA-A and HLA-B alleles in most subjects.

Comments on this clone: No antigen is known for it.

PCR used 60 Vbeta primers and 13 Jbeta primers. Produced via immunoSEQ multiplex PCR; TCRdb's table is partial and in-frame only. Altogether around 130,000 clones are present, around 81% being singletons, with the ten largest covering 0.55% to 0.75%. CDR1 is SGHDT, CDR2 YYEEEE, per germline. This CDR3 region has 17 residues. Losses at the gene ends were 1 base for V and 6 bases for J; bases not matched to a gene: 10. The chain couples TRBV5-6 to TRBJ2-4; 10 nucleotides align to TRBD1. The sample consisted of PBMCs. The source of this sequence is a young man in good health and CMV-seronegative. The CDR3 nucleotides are TGTGCCAGCAGCTTGCGGTCCGGGACAGGGGCTGGAAACATTCAGTACTTC. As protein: CASSLRSGTGAGNIQYF.